The clone carrying this T cell receptor (beta chain) was detected once. This specimen belongs to a study of blood T cell repertoires in COVID-19. Background on the study: Spain, Italy and the United States supplied samples that represented acute and convalescent COVID-19. PBMCs, B-cell-depleted T cells, or T cells provided the cDNA or gDNA that made up the material.

Profiled with immunoSEQ multiplex PCR; TCRdb holds only in-frame clones, not every one. The table has approximately 450,000 clones, around 89% seen once. Trimming removed 0 bases from V and 6 bases from J; junction bases left unmatched: 9. This CDR3 contains 17 residues. CDR1 and CDR2 from the germline V gene are SGHDT and YYEEEE. The TCR originated in a woman aged 30 to 39 with acute or convalescent COVID-19. The V and J genes are TRBV5-6 and TRBJ2-3; 11 positions match TRBD2. The sequenced material came from peripheral blood. CDR3 in DNA: TGTGCCAGCAGCTTGGCAACTAGCGGGGGCCCCGGGGATACGCAGTATTTT. Protein: CASSLATSGGPGDTQYF.